A selection of T cell receptor beta chains follows, all from one sample in a study of cytomegalovirus exposure and HLA in healthy donors. Data came from immunoSEQ multiplex PCR; TCRdb stores just in-frame clones and leaves some out. This sample's clone table lists 100,000 to 150,000 clones. Sequencing input: PBMCs. These receptors were collected from a man aged 25-45 years in good health and CMV-seronegative. Each CDR3 is given with its conserved first and last residue. D genes are given only for firm matches.

v_gene,j_gene,d_gene,CDR3nt,CDR3aa
TRBV6-1,TRBJ2-3,.,TGTGCCAGCAGTGACCCTTATATAGTCGGTGGCACAGATACGCAGTATTTT,CASSDPYIVGGTDTQYF
TRBV19,TRBJ2-5,.,TGTGCCAGTAGGAGGTCACAGGGATCGGGAGAGACCCAGTACTTC,CASRRSQGSGETQYF
TRBV30,TRBJ1-4,.,TGTGCCTGCCAGACAGCAACTAATGAAAAACTGTTTTTT,CACQTATNEKLFF
TRBV30,TRBJ1-1,.,TGTGCCTGGAGTGCTTCCGGACAGTTTGAAGCTTTCTTT,CAWSASGQFEAFF
TRBV30,TRBJ2-7,TRBD2,TGTGCCTGGAGTGTAAAAGGCGGAGCGGGAGGGCCGGCCGAGCAGTACTTC,CAWSVKGGAGGPAEQYF
TRBV5-6,TRBJ2-7,.,TGTGCCAGCAGCTTGGACCCGGTAGGGGCCTACGAGCAGTACTTC,CASSLDPVGAYEQYF
TRBV9,TRBJ2-7,.,TGTGCCAGCAGCGTAGGGGCCGCCCAATCCTACGAGCAGTACTTC,CASSVGAAQSYEQYF
TRBV30,TRBJ2-3,.,TGTGCCTGGAGCAGGGGGGATAAAGATACGCAGTATTTT,CAWSRGDKDTQYF
TRBV29-1,TRBJ2-7,.,TGCGGCGTTGTCGCGGGAACCTACGAGCAGTACTTC,CGVVAGTYEQYF
TRBV30,TRBJ1-2,.,TGTGCCTGGAGCCCCCCTACAGGGAGTAACTATGGCTACACCTTC,CAWSPPTGSNYGYTF
TRBV19,TRBJ1-4,.,TGTGCCAGTAGTCTCCCAATGAGTGCAACTAATGAAAAACTGTTTTTT,CASSLPMSATNEKLFF
TRBV27,TRBJ2-3,TRBD2,TGTGCCAGCAGTTGGGAAGCGGGGTCAATCACAGATACGCAGTATTTT,CASSWEAGSITDTQYF
TRBV5-5,TRBJ1-3,TRBD1,TGTGCCAGCAGCTTGGCGATACAGGGGTTCGGTGGAAACACCATATATTTT,CASSLAIQGFGGNTIYF
TRBV7-9,TRBJ2-3,TRBD2,TGTGCCAGCAGCTTAGCCGAGGGAGGGAATACGCAGTATTTT,CASSLAEGGNTQYF
TRBV7-9,TRBJ2-6,TRBD2,TGTGCCAGCAGCTCCGGACTAGCGGGAGGTTACTCTGGGGCCAACGTCCTGACTTTC,CASSSGLAGGYSGANVLTF
TRBV5-1,TRBJ2-5,.,TGCGCCAGCAGCTGGCCACAAGAGACCCAGTACTTC,CASSWPQETQYF
TRBV28,TRBJ2-5,.,TGTGCCAGCAGCGGGGGAGAAACGGAAGAGACCCAGTACTTC,CASSGGETEETQYF
TRBV28,TRBJ1-5,TRBD1,TGTGCCAGCAGTTTTTACAGGGGGCCCCAGCATTTT,CASSFYRGPQHF
TRBV27,TRBJ2-5,.,TGTGCCAGCAGTTTAGAGGCTAGCCGGGAGACCCAGTACTTC,CASSLEASRETQYF
TRBV6-5,TRBJ1-2,TRBD1,TGTGCCAGCAGTTACTCTGGACAGGTCTATGGCTACACCTTC,CASSYSGQVYGYTF
TRBV10-2,TRBJ2-1,TRBD1,TGCGCCAGCAGCCGTTACCTCGGGACAGGGGATGAGCAGTTCTTC,CASSRYLGTGDEQFF
TRBV7-2,TRBJ1-2,TRBD1,TGTGCCAGCAGCTTAACAGGGGAGAACTATGGCTACACCTTC,CASSLTGENYGYTF
TRBV4-2,TRBJ2-7,TRBD2,TGTGCCAGCAGCCAAGAAGCCGTTAGCGGGATCTACGAGCAGTACTTC,CASSQEAVSGIYEQYF
TRBV7-8,TRBJ1-4,.,TGTGCCAGCGGCTTTCAAGAAAAACTGTTTTTT,CASGFQEKLFF
TRBV10-3,TRBJ1-3,.,TGTGCCATCAGTGATGAGGTAGCCTCCTCTGGAAACACCATATATTTT,CAISDEVASSGNTIYF
TRBV19,TRBJ1-4,.,TGTGCCAGTAGCATAAGGGTTCAGGGTGAAAAACTGTTTTTT,CASSIRVQGEKLFF
TRBV29-1,TRBJ2-1,.,TGCAGCGTTCAAGGGCAGGGCAATGAGCAGTTCTTC,CSVQGQGNEQFF
TRBV7-2,TRBJ2-7,.,TGTGCCAGCGGGGACAACTCCTACGAGCAGTACTTC,CASGDNSYEQYF
TRBV28,TRBJ2-7,TRBD2,TGTGCCAGCAGCGAAGTTGGGACTAGCGGTTCCTACGAGCAGTACTTC,CASSEVGTSGSYEQYF
TRBV6-5,TRBJ2-7,.,TGTGCCAGCAGTAGGGGGGGATCGGAGTCCTACGAGCAGTACTTC,CASSRGGSESYEQYF
TRBV10-3,TRBJ1-2,TRBD1,TGTGTCACAGAACAGGGGGATAACTATGGCTACACCTTC,CVTEQGDNYGYTF